A selection of T cell receptor beta chains follows, all from one sample in a study of blood T cell repertoires in COVID-19. Libraries were prepared by immunoSEQ multiplex PCR; TCRdb keeps only in-frame clonotypes and omits some of them. The sample records around 190,000 clones, roughly nine tenths being singletons. The sample taken for sequencing was peripheral blood. The receptors come from a man aged 25-45 years with acute or convalescent COVID-19. CDR3s include the opening cysteine and the closing phenylalanine or tryptophan. A D gene is named only where the DNA matches it firmly. Only some rows state a clone size, as once, few, many or a class for expanded clones.

d_gene	abundance	v_gene	j_gene	len	CDR3aa	CDR3nt
.	.	TRBV15	TRBJ2-1	16	CATTPLKGGSYNEQFF	TGTGCCACCACCCCCCTCAAAGGCGGATCCTACAATGAGCAGTTCTTC
TRBD1	.	TRBV29-1	TRBJ2-1	14	CSVIQGNRNNEQFF	TGCAGCGTTATACAGGGGAACCGCAACAATGAGCAGTTCTTC
TRBD2	.	TRBV7-9	TRBJ2-1	15	CASSSSGMPRNEQFF	TGTGCCAGCAGCTCAAGCGGGATGCCCCGTAATGAGCAGTTCTTC
TRBD1	.	TRBV7-9	TRBJ1-4	15	CASSLQGATNEKLFF	TGTGCCAGCAGCTTACAGGGGGCCACTAATGAAAAACTGTTTTTT
.	.	TRBV9	TRBJ1-3	13	CASSVAGENTIYF	TGTGCCAGCAGCGTAGCAGGTGAAAACACCATATATTTT
TRBD1	.	TRBV6-5	TRBJ2-5	13	CASSPGQGETQYF	TGTGCCAGCAGTCCGGGACAGGGGGAGACCCAGTACTTC
.	.	TRBV18	TRBJ1-5	16	CASSPGFGGSGQPQHF	TGTGCCAGCTCACCCGGCTTCGGGGGATCCGGGCAGCCCCAGCATTTT
TRBD1	once	TRBV5-1	TRBJ1-1	17	CASSFQLLTGVNTEAFF	TGCGCCAGCAGCTTTCAACTCCTGACAGGGGTGAACACTGAAGCTTTCTTT
.	.	TRBV9	TRBJ2-5	14	CASSEMLGEETQYF	TGTGCCAGCAGCGAGATGCTAGGGGAAGAGACCCAGTACTTC
.	few	TRBV4-1	TRBJ1-2	12	CASSQGVYGYTF	TGCGCCAGCAGCCAAGGTGTATATGGCTACACCTTC
TRBD1	.	TRBV7-2	TRBJ1-2	17	CASSSFSGQGRNYGYTF	TGTGCCAGCAGCTCATTTTCGGGACAGGGGAGAAACTATGGCTACACCTTC
.	.	TRBV27	TRBJ2-7	15	CASSFMAQGGGEQYF	TGTGCCAGCAGTTTTATGGCACAGGGTGGCGGCGAGCAGTACTTC
.	.	TRBV15	TRBJ2-7	13	CATSRDSLREQYF	TGTGCCACCAGCAGAGACTCCCTGAGGGAGCAGTACTTC
TRBD1	.	TRBV5-1	TRBJ2-7	14	CASSGTGDPYEQYF	TGCGCCAGCAGCGGGACAGGGGACCCCTACGAGCAGTACTTC
TRBD1	.	TRBV5-1	TRBJ1-2	14	CASGTDRSFGGYTF	TGCGCCAGCGGGACGGACAGGTCGTTCGGGGGCTACACCTTC
.	few	TRBV6-1	TRBJ1-2	13	CASSEVRGYGYTF	TGTGCCAGCAGTGAAGTAAGGGGGTATGGCTACACCTTC
.	.	TRBV5-1	TRBJ2-1	15	CASSYRDTGVYEQFF	TGCGCCAGCAGCTACCGGGACACGGGCGTTTATGAGCAGTTCTTC
.	once	TRBV5-1	TRBJ2-1	14	CASRGRETNNEQFF	TGCGCCAGCCGGGGGCGGGAGACTAACAATGAGCAGTTCTTC
TRBD2	.	TRBV10-1	TRBJ2-1	18	CAGWMSTSGSRKLDEQFF	TGCGCCGGGTGGATGTCGACTAGCGGGAGTCGAAAGCTTGATGAGCAGTTCTTC
TRBD1	.	TRBV4-2	TRBJ1-1	15	CASSHDDRGDTEAFF	TGTGCCAGCAGCCATGACGACAGGGGAGACACTGAAGCTTTCTTT
.	.	TRBV2	TRBJ1-6	13	CASSEEVNSPLHF	TGTGCCAGCAGTGAGGAGGTAAATTCACCCCTCCACTTT
TRBD1	.	TRBV13	TRBJ1-1	13	CASSLGQGTEAFF	TGTGCCAGCAGCTTGGGACAGGGCACTGAAGCTTTCTTT
.	.	TRBV5-6	TRBJ1-5	14	CASSLSLPNQPQHF	TGTGCCAGCAGCTTATCCCTCCCCAATCAGCCCCAGCATTTT
.	.	TRBV28	TRBJ2-1	13	CASSLGVEGEQFF	TGTGCCAGCAGTCTCGGAGTCGAAGGCGAGCAGTTCTTC
TRBD1	once	TRBV7-9	TRBJ1-6	18	CASSLGQGQALDNSPLHF	TGTGCCAGCAGCTTAGGACAGGGCCAAGCTCTGGATAATTCACCCCTCCACTTT
TRBD1	.	TRBV14	TRBJ2-4	18	CASSQDIGQGVLKNIQYF	TGTGCCAGCAGCCAAGATATCGGCCAGGGGGTTTTAAAAAACATTCAGTACTTC